This TCR beta chain originates from a study of blood T cell repertoires in COVID-19. CDR1 and CDR2 (germline): SNHLY, FYNNEI. The ends lost 6 bases at V and 1 base at J; junction bases unmatched: 5. This CDR3 region has 16 residues. In the original processing: By means of reference gene primer amplification, nucleated cell counts were estimated. Method: immunoSEQ multiplex PCR; TCRdb's copy keeps in-frame clones and lacks some. That table gives V, J and clone size, and the DNA gave D and trimming. Among some 87,000 clones listed, 81% were seen once. The sequencing input was peripheral blood. The chain joins TRBV2 to TRBJ2-1; the match to TRBD2 covers 11 bases. The TCR was taken from a man older than 75 with active or convalescent COVID-19. The CDR3 spells CASRPGTSGSYNEQFF. CDR3 nucleotide sequence: TGTGCCAGCAGACCCGGGACTAGCGGTTCCTACAATGAGCAGTTCTTC.